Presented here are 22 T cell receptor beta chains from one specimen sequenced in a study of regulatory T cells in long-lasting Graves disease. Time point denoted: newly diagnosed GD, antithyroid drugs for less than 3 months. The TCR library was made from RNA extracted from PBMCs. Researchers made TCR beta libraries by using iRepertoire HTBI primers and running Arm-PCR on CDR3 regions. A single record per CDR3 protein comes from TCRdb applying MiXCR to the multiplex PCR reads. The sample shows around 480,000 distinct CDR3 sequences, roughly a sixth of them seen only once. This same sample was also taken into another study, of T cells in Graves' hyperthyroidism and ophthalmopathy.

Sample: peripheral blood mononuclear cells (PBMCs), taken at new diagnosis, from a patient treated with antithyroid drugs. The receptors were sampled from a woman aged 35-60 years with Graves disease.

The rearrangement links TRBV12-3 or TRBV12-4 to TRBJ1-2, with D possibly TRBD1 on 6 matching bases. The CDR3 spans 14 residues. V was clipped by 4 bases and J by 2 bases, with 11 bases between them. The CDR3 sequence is CASSSTGTNYGYTF. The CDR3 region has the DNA TGTGCCAGCAGTTCTACAGGGACAAACTATGGCTACACCTTC.

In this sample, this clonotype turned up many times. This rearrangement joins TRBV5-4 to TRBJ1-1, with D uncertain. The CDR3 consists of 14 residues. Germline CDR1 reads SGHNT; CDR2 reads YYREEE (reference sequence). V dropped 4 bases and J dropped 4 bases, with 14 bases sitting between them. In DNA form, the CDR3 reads TGTGCCAGCAGCCGTGGCCCGGAGGGCACTGAAGCTTTCTTT. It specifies CASSRGPEGTEAFF.

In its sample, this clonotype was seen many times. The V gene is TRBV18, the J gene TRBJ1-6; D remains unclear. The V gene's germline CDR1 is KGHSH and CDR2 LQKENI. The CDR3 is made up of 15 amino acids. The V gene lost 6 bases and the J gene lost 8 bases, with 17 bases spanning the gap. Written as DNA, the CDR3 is TGTGCCAGCTCCCCCATGACGACCTTGGATTCACCCCTCCACTTT. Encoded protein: CASSPMTTLDSPLHF.

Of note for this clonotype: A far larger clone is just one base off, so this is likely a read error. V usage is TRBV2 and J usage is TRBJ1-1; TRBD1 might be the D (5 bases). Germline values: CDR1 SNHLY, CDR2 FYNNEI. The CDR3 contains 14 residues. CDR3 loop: CTSSLGRTNTEAFF. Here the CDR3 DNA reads TGTACCAGCAGCCTGGGACGGACGAACACTGAAGCTTTCTTT. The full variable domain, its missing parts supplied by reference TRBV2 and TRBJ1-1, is EPEVTQTPSHQVTQMGQEVILRCVPISNHLYFYWYRQILGQKVEFLVSFYNNEISEKSEIFDDQFSVERPDGSNFTLKIRSTKLEDSAMYFCTSSLGRTNTEAFFGQGTRLTVV.

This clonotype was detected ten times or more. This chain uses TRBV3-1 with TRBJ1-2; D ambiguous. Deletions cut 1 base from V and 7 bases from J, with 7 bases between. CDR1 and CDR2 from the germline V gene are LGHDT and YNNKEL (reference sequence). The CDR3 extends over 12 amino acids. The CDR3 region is CASSQVYGGYTF. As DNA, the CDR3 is TGTGCCAGCAGCCAAGTATACGGTGGCTACACCTTC.

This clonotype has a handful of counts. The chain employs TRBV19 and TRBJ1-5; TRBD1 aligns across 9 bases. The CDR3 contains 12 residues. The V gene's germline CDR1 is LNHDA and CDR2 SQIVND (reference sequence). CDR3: CARDRGNQPQHF. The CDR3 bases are TGTGCACGGGACAGGGGCAATCAGCCCCAGCATTTT.

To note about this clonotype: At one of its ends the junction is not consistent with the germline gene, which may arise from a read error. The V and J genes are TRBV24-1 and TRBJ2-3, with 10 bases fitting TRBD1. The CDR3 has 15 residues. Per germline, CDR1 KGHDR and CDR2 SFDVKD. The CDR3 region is CATSDPTGGTDTQYF. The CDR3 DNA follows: TGTGCCACCAGTGACCCGACAGGGGGCACCGATACGCAGTATTTT.

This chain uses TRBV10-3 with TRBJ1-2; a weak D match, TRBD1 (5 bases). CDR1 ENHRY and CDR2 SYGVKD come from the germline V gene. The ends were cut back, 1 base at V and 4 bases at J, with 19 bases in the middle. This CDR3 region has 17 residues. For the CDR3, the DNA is TGTGCCATCAGTGAGTGGGGGTCCGGGGACCCATCCTATGGCTACACCTTC. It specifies CAISEWGSGDPSYGYTF.

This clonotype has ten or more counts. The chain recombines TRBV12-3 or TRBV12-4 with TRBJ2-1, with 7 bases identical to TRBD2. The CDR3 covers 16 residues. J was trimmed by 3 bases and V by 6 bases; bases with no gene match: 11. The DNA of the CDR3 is TGTGCCAGCAGCCGGGCACTGGGGGGGAACTACAATGAGCAGTTCTTC. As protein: CASSRALGGNYNEQFF.

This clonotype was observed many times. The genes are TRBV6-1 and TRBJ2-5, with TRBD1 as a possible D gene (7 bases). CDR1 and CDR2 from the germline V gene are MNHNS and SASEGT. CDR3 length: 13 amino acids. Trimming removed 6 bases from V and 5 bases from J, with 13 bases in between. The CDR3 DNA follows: TGTGCCAGCAGACGACAGGGAGGCGAGACCCAGTACTTC. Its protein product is CASRRQGGETQYF.

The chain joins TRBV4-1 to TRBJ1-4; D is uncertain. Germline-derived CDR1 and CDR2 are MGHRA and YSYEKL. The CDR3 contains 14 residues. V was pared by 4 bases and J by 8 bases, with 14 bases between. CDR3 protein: CASSPPRGEEKLFF. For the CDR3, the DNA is TGCGCCAGCAGCCCGCCCCGGGGAGAAGAAAAACTGTTTTTT.

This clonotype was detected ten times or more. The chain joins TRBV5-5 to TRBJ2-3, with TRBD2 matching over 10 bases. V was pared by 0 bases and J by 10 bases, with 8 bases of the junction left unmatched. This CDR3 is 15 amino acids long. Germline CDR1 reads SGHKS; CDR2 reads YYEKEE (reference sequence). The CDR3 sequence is CASSLEASGGKAQYF. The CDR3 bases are TGTGCCAGCAGCTTGGAGGCTAGCGGGGGTAAGGCGCAGTATTTT.

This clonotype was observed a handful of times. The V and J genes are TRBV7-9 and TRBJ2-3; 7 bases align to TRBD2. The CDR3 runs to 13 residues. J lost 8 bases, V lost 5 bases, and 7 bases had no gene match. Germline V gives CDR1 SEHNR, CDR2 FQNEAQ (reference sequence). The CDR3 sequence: CASSEPTSRTQYF. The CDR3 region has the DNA TGTGCCAGCAGCGAACCGACTAGCCGTACGCAGTATTTT. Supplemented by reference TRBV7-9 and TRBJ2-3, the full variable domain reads DTGVSQNPRHKITKRGQNVTFRCDPISEHNRLYWYRQTLGQGPEFLTYFQNEAQLEKSRLLSDRFSAERPKGSFSTLEIQRTEQGDSAMYLCASSEPTSRTQYFGPGTRLTVL.

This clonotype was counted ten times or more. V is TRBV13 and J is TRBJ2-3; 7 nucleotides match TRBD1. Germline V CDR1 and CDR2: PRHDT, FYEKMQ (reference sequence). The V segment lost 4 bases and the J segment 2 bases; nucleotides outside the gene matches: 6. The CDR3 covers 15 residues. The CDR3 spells CASSCRQGVTDTQYF. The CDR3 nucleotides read TGTGCCAGCAGCTGTAGACAGGGTGTCACAGATACGCAGTATTTT. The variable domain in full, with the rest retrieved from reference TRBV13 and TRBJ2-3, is AAGVIQSPRHLIKEKRETATLKCYPIPRHDTVYWYQQGPGQDPQFLISFYEKMQSDKGSIPDRFSAQQFSDYHSELNMSSLELGDSALYFCASSCRQGVTDTQYFGPGTRLTVL.

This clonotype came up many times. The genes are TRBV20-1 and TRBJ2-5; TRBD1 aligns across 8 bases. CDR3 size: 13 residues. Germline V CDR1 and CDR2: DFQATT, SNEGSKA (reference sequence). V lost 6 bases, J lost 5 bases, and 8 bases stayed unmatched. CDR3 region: CSAYSGGFETQYF. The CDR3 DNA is TGCAGTGCCTACTCAGGGGGCTTCGAGACCCAGTACTTC.

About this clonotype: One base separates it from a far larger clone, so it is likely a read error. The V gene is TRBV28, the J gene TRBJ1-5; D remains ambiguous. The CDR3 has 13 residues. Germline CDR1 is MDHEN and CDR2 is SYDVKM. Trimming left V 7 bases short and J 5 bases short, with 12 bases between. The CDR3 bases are TGTGCCAGCACCCGGACGGAAGATCAGCCCCAGCATTTT. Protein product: CASTRTEDQPQHF. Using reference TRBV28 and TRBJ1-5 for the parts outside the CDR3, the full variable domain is DVKVTQSSRYLVKRTGEKVFLECVQDMDHENMFWYRQDPGLGLRLIYFSYDVKMKEKGDIPEGYSVSREKKERFSLILESASTNQTSMYLCASTRTEDQPQHFGDGTRLSIL.

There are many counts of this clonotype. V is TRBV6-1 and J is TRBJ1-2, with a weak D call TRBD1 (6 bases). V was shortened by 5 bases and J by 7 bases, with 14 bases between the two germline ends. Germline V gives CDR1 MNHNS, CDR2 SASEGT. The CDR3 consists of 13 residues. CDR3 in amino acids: CASSLTGSAGYTF. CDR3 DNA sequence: TGTGCCAGCAGTCTAACAGGGTCCGCTGGCTACACCTTC.

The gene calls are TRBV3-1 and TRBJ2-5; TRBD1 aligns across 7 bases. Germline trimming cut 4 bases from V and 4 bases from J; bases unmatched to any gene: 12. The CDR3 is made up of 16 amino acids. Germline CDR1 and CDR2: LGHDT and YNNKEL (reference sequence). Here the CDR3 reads CASSLTHQSGGETQYF. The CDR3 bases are TGTGCCAGCAGCCTAACGCACCAGTCAGGGGGAGAGACCCAGTACTTC.

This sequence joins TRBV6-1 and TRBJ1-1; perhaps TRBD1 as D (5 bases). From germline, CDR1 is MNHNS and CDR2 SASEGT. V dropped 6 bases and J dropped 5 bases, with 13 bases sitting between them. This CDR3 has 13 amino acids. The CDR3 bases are TGTGCCAGCAGGGGAGGGGATAAGACTGAAGCTTTCTTT. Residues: CASRGGDKTEAFF.

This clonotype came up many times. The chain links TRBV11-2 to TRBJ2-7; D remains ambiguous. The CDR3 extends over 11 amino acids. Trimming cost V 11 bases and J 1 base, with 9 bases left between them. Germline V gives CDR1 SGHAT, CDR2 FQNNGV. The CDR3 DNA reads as TGTGCCCTTATAGGGTCCTACGAGCAGTACTTC. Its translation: CALIGSYEQYF.

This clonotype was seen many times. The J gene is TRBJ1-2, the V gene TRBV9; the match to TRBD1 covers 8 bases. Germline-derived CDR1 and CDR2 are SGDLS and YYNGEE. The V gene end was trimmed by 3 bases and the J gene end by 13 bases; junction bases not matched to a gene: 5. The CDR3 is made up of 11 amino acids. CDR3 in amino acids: CASSGGQAFTF. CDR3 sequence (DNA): TGTGCCAGCAGCGGGGGACAGGCTTTCACCTTC.

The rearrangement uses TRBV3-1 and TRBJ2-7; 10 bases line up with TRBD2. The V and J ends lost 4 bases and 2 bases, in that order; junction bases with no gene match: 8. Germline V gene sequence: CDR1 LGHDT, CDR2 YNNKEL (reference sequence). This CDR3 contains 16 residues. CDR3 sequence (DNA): TGTGCCAGCAGCCCGGCTAGCGGGGGCCAGACCTACGAGCAGTACTTC. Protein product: CASSPASGGQTYEQYF.